This paragraph reports one T cell receptor beta chain. This sample also contains other DNA sequences that code for the same CDR3. Profiling relied on immunoSEQ multiplex PCR, and the TCRdb table lists in-frame clones only, not all of them. The sample lists about 120,000 clones, roughly four fifths occurring once. The data were taken from a study of blood T cell repertoires in COVID-19. The germline V and J ends were trimmed by 3 bases and 8 bases, with 7 bases remaining between them. This CDR3 is built from 11 residues. Germline CDR1 and CDR2: SGHAT and FQNNGV. The sequence was collected from a man in his 60s with acute or convalescent COVID-19. Sequencing used peripheral blood. The chain links TRBV11-2 to TRBJ1-2; D remains unclear. Written as DNA, the CDR3 is TGTGCCAGCAGCTTTCGGGGAGGCTACACCTTC. Translating it yields CASSFRGGYTF.